This is a list of T cell receptor beta chains from one sample in a study of cytomegalovirus exposure and HLA in healthy donors. Sequencing was performed with immunoSEQ multiplex PCR; in TCRdb, only in-frame clones are kept and a portion is missing. Recorded for this sample: about 140,000 clones. The specimen sequenced was PBMCs. These receptors originate from a young woman in good health and CMV-seronegative. Each CDR3 is given with its conserved first and last residue. The D gene is left open where the match is weak.

V gene: TRBV27; D gene: NA; J gene: TRBJ1-2; CDR3 protein: CASSLGINYGYTF; CDR3 DNA: TGTGCCAGCAGTTTAGGCATAAACTATGGCTACACCTTC
V gene: TRBV19; D gene: NA; J gene: TRBJ1-1; CDR3 protein: CASSIDPDTLNTEAFF; CDR3 DNA: TGTGCCAGTAGTATAGACCCGGACACCCTGAACACTGAAGCTTTCTTT
V gene: TRBV29-1; D gene: NA; J gene: TRBJ2-2; CDR3 protein: CSVRRAGNTGELFF; CDR3 DNA: TGCAGCGTCCGCCGCGCAGGGAACACCGGGGAGCTGTTTTTT
V gene: TRBV5-4; D gene: NA; J gene: TRBJ2-3; CDR3 protein: CASSLAMGGSDTQYF; CDR3 DNA: TGTGCCAGCAGCTTGGCTATGGGGGGTTCAGATACGCAGTATTTT
V gene: TRBV19; D gene: TRBD1; J gene: TRBJ2-1; CDR3 protein: CASSRTGGDEQFF; CDR3 DNA: TGTGCCAGTAGTCGGACAGGGGGCGATGAGCAGTTCTTC
V gene: TRBV18; D gene: TRBD1; J gene: TRBJ2-5; CDR3 protein: CASSPRGPMRETQYF; CDR3 DNA: TGTGCCAGCTCACCAAGGGGGCCTATGCGAGAGACCCAGTACTTC
V gene: TRBV7-8; D gene: TRBD2; J gene: TRBJ2-5; CDR3 protein: CASSPLGLAEETQYF; CDR3 DNA: TGTGCCAGCAGCCCCCTAGGACTAGCGGAAGAGACCCAGTACTTC
V gene: TRBV5-1; D gene: NA; J gene: TRBJ1-1; CDR3 protein: CASSPLGGNTEAFF; CDR3 DNA: TGCGCCAGCAGCCCCCTGGGGGGAAACACTGAAGCTTTCTTT
V gene: TRBV4-1; D gene: NA; J gene: TRBJ2-5; CDR3 protein: CASSQGRRGETQYF; CDR3 DNA: TGCGCCAGCAGCCAAGGGCGGCGCGGGGAGACCCAGTACTTC
V gene: TRBV19; D gene: TRBD1; J gene: TRBJ1-2; CDR3 protein: CASSIAGGSYGYTF; CDR3 DNA: TGTGCCAGTAGTATTGCAGGGGGCTCCTATGGCTACACCTTC
V gene: TRBV29-1; D gene: TRBD1; J gene: TRBJ2-7; CDR3 protein: CSVRTTGTGGYEQYF; CDR3 DNA: TGCAGCGTACGTACGACCGGGACAGGGGGCTACGAGCAGTACTTC
V gene: TRBV7-2; D gene: NA; J gene: TRBJ1-1; CDR3 protein: CASSLPPQALVEAFF; CDR3 DNA: TGTGCCAGCAGCCTCCCACCCCAAGCCCTCGTTGAAGCTTTCTTT
V gene: TRBV6-1; D gene: TRBD1; J gene: TRBJ2-7; CDR3 protein: CASTIGTVGEQYF; CDR3 DNA: TGTGCCAGCACAATAGGGACAGTCGGTGAGCAGTACTTC
V gene: TRBV6-1; D gene: TRBD1; J gene: TRBJ2-3; CDR3 protein: CASSVWQGAQMDTQYF; CDR3 DNA: TGTGCCAGCAGTGTGTGGCAGGGGGCTCAGATGGATACGCAGTATTTT
V gene: TRBV30; D gene: NA; J gene: TRBJ1-1; CDR3 protein: CAWSVWGRQEAFF; CDR3 DNA: TGTGCCTGGAGTGTTTGGGGGCGGCAGGAAGCTTTCTTT
V gene: TRBV18; D gene: TRBD1; J gene: TRBJ2-3; CDR3 protein: CASSGGTGLGRTDTQYF; CDR3 DNA: TGTGCCAGCTCGGGCGGGACAGGGCTCGGCCGCACAGATACGCAGTATTTT
V gene: TRBV6-1; D gene: NA; J gene: TRBJ1-2; CDR3 protein: CASSEQSNYGYTF; CDR3 DNA: TGTGCCAGCAGTGAACAGTCTAACTATGGCTACACCTTC
V gene: TRBV21-1; D gene: NA; J gene: TRBJ1-1; CDR3 protein: CASSGSKPGHEAFF; CDR3 DNA: TGTGCCAGCAGCGGGAGTAAACCGGGACACGAAGCTTTCTTT
V gene: TRBV7-3; D gene: TRBD2; J gene: TRBJ2-1; CDR3 protein: CASSLGLAPNEQFF; CDR3 DNA: TGTGCCAGCAGCTTGGGACTAGCGCCGAATGAGCAGTTCTTC
V gene: TRBV27; D gene: TRBD1; J gene: TRBJ1-5; CDR3 protein: CASSLLATGTGNIQPQHF; CDR3 DNA: TGTGCCAGCAGTTTATTAGCCACCGGGACAGGGAATATTCAGCCCCAGCATTTT
V gene: TRBV5-1; D gene: NA; J gene: TRBJ1-4; CDR3 protein: CATSEAPYEKLFF; CDR3 DNA: TGCGCCACTTCGGAGGCCCCATATGAAAAACTGTTTTTT
V gene: TRBV10-3; D gene: TRBD1; J gene: TRBJ2-7; CDR3 protein: CAISLGQESYEQYF; CDR3 DNA: TGTGCCATCAGTCTAGGACAGGAATCCTACGAGCAGTACTTC
V gene: TRBV5-6; D gene: NA; J gene: TRBJ1-2; CDR3 protein: CASREMWGGGYGYTF; CDR3 DNA: TGTGCCAGCAGGGAGATGTGGGGGGGCGGCTATGGCTACACCTTC
V gene: TRBV27; D gene: NA; J gene: TRBJ1-5; CDR3 protein: CASSLGRNYQPQHF; CDR3 DNA: TGTGCCAGCAGTTTAGGCAGGAATTATCAGCCCCAGCATTTT
V gene: TRBV9; D gene: NA; J gene: TRBJ1-2; CDR3 protein: CASSVDGRAINYGYTF; CDR3 DNA: TGTGCCAGCAGCGTAGACGGGAGGGCAATTAACTATGGCTACACCTTC
V gene: TRBV9; D gene: TRBD2; J gene: TRBJ2-1; CDR3 protein: CASSPSLAGGVYYNEQFF; CDR3 DNA: TGTGCCAGCAGCCCCTCGTTGGCGGGAGGAGTTTATTACAATGAGCAGTTCTTC
V gene: TRBV30; D gene: TRBD1; J gene: TRBJ2-5; CDR3 protein: CAWSVLGDRGTQETQYF; CDR3 DNA: TGTGCCTGGAGTGTACTTGGAGACAGGGGGACCCAAGAGACCCAGTACTTC
V gene: TRBV5-1; D gene: NA; J gene: TRBJ2-3; CDR3 protein: CASHSSDRPLTDTQYF; CDR3 DNA: TGCGCCAGCCACTCCTCGGACAGACCGCTCACAGATACGCAGTATTTT
V gene: TRBV19; D gene: NA; J gene: TRBJ1-1; CDR3 protein: CASSIDSLNTEAFF; CDR3 DNA: TGTGCCAGTAGTATCGACAGTCTGAACACTGAAGCTTTCTTT
V gene: TRBV7-2; D gene: TRBD2; J gene: TRBJ2-1; CDR3 protein: CASSLGAGGYNEQFF; CDR3 DNA: TGTGCCAGCAGCTTAGGGGCGGGAGGTTACAATGAGCAGTTCTTC
V gene: TRBV4-3; D gene: NA; J gene: TRBJ1-1; CDR3 protein: CASSQADRRDEAFF; CDR3 DNA: TGCGCCAGCAGCCAAGCGGACCGGAGGGATGAAGCTTTCTTT
V gene: TRBV27; D gene: NA; J gene: TRBJ2-2; CDR3 protein: CASSLSLRRNTGELFF; CDR3 DNA: TGTGCCAGCAGTTTATCGTTGAGGAGGAACACCGGGGAGCTGTTTTTT
V gene: TRBV7-2; D gene: TRBD2; J gene: TRBJ2-3; CDR3 protein: CASSWTSGRTDTQYF; CDR3 DNA: TGTGCCAGCAGCTGGACTAGCGGGAGAACAGATACGCAGTATTTT
V gene: TRBV15; D gene: NA; J gene: TRBJ2-3; CDR3 protein: CATSSGERGTQYF; CDR3 DNA: TGTGCCACCAGCTCAGGGGAAAGAGGTACGCAGTATTTT
V gene: TRBV29-1; D gene: NA; J gene: TRBJ1-2; CDR3 protein: CSAGSGGTWMEGYTF; CDR3 DNA: TGCAGCGCCGGGTCGGGGGGGACGTGGATGGAGGGCTACACCTTC
V gene: TRBV14; D gene: NA; J gene: TRBJ2-3; CDR3 protein: CASSQNSARDTQYF; CDR3 DNA: TGTGCCAGCAGCCAAAACTCTGCTCGGGATACGCAGTATTTT
V gene: TRBV6-6; D gene: NA; J gene: TRBJ1-2; CDR3 protein: CASSRREAYGYTF; CDR3 DNA: TGTGCCAGCAGCCGCCGAGAGGCCTATGGCTACACCTTC
V gene: TRBV5-8; D gene: NA; J gene: TRBJ1-3; CDR3 protein: CASSLADRISGNTIYF; CDR3 DNA: TGTGCCAGCAGCTTGGCCGACAGGATCTCTGGAAACACCATATATTTT
V gene: TRBV6-1; D gene: NA; J gene: TRBJ2-7; CDR3 protein: CASKVSAYSYEQYF; CDR3 DNA: TGTGCCAGCAAAGTTAGCGCGTACTCCTACGAGCAGTACTTC
V gene: TRBV6-5; D gene: TRBD2; J gene: TRBJ2-7; CDR3 protein: CASSPFTSGSNEQYF; CDR3 DNA: TGTGCCAGCAGTCCCTTTACTAGCGGGAGTAACGAGCAGTACTTC
V gene: TRBV1; D gene: NA; J gene: TRBJ2-2; CDR3 protein: CTSSQVENRGLDTGELFF; CDR3 DNA: TGCACCAGCAGCCAAGTCGAAAATAGGGGATTGGACACCGGGGAGCTGTTTTTT
V gene: TRBV19; D gene: TRBD2; J gene: TRBJ2-7; CDR3 protein: CASTSGRSSSYEQYF; CDR3 DNA: TGTGCCAGTACTAGCGGGAGGAGTTCCTCCTACGAGCAGTACTTC